The source of this T cell receptor beta chain is a study of blood T cell repertoires in COVID-19. Germline V lookup: CDR1 SGHTS, CDR2 YDEGEE. Trimming at V came to 0 bases and at J to 4 bases, leaving 3 bases not matched to a gene. The CDR3 consists of 15 residues. TCRdb keeps only in-frame clones here, not all; method: immunoSEQ multiplex PCR. The sample contains about 200,000 clones, less than 90% of which appear only once. Material for sequencing was PBMCs or T cells enriched from blood (not recorded which). The sequence was collected from a woman under 40 who had been exposed to COVID-19. V is TRBV5-8 and J is TRBJ1-5, with 8 positions matching TRBD1. CDR3 protein: CASSLGTGRNQPQHF. The DNA of the CDR3 is TGTGCCAGCAGCTTGGGGACAGGGAGGAATCAGCCCCAGCATTTT.